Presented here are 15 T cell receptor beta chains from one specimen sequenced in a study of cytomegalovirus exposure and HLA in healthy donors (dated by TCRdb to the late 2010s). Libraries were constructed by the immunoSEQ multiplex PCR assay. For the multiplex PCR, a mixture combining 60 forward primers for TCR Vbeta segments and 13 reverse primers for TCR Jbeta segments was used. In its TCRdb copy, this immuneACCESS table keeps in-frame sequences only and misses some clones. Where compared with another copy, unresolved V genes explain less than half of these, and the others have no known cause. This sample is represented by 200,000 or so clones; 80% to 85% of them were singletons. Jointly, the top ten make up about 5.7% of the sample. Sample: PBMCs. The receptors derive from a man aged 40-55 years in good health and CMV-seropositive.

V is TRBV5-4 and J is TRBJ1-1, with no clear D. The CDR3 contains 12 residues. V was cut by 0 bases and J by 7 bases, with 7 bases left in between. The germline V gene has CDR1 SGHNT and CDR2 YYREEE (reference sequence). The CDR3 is CASSLDSVEAFF. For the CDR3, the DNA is TGTGCCAGCAGCTTGGACTCTGTTGAAGCTTTCTTT.

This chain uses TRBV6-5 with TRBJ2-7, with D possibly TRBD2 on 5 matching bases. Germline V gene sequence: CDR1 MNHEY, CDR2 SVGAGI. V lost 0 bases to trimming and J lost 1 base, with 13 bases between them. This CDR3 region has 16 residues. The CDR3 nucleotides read TGTGCCAGCAGTTACTCGACGATAGCGACATCCTACGAGCAGTACTTC. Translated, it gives CASSYSTIATSYEQYF.

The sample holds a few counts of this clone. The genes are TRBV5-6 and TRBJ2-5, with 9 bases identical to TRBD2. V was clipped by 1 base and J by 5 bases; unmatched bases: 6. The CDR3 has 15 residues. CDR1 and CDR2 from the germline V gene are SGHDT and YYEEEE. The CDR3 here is CASSLIAGGPETQYF. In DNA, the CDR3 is TGTGCCAGCAGCTTGATTGCGGGGGGGCCGGAGACCCAGTACTTC.

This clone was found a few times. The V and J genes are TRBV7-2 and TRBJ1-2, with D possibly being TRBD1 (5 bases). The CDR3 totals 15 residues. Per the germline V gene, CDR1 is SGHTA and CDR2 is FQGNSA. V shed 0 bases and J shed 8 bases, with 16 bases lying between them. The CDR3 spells CASSLATLGVGGYTF. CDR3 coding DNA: TGTGCCAGCAGCTTAGCGACTCTAGGGGTGGGAGGCTACACCTTC.

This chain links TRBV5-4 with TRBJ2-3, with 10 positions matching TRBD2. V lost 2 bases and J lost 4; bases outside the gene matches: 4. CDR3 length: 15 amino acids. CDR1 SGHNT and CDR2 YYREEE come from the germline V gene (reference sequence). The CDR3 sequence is CASSFSGGGPDTQYF. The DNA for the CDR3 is TGTGCCAGCAGCTTCAGCGGGGGGGGTCCAGATACGCAGTATTTT.

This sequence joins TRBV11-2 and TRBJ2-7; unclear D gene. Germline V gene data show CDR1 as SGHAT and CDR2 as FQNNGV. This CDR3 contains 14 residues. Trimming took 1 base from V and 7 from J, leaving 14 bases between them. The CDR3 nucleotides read TGTGCCAGCAGCTTAGTACCAGTCTCGGAGGAGCAGTACTTC. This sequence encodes CASSLVPVSEEQYF.

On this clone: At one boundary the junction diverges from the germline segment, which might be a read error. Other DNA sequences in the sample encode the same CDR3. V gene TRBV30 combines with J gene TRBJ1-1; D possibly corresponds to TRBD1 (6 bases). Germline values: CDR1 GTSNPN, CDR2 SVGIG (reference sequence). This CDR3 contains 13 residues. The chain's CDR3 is CACLVRDTTEAFF. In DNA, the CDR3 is TGTGCCTGCCTCGTCCGGGACACCACTGAGGCTTTCTTT.

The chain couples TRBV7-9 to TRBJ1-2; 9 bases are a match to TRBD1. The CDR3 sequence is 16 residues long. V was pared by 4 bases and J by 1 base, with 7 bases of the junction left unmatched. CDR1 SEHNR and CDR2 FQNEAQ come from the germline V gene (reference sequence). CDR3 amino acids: CASSWRGTGYNYGYTF. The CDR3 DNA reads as TGTGCCAGCAGCTGGCGAGGGACAGGGTATAACTATGGCTACACCTTC.

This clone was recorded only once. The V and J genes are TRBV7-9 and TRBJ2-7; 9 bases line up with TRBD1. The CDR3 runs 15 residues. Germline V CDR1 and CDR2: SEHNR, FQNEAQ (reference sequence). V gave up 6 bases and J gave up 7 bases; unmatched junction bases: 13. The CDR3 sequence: CASSPGQGSSLEQYF. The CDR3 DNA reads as TGTGCCAGCAGTCCCGGACAGGGGTCGTCATTGGAGCAGTACTTC.

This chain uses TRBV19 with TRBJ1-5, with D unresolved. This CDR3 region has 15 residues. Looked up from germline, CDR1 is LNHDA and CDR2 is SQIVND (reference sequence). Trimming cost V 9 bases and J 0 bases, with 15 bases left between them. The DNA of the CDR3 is TGTGCCAGCCGCCCCTGGGAGGATAGCAATCAGCCCCAGCATTTT. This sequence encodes CASRPWEDSNQPQHF.

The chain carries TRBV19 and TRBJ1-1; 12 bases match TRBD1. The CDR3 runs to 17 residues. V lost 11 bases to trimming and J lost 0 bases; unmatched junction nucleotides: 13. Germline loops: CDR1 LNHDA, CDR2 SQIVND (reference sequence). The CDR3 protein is CASTSRDRGLLNTEAFF. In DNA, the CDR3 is TGTGCCTCAACGTCCCGGGACAGGGGGCTTCTGAACACTGAAGCTTTCTTT.

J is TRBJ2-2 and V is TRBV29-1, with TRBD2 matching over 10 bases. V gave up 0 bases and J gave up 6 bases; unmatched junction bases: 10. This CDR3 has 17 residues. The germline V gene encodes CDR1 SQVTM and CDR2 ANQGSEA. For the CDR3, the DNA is TGCAGCGTTGAAGATCTTCGGAGCGGGGGGGGTGCCGGGGAGCTGTTTTTT. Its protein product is CSVEDLRSGGGAGELFF.

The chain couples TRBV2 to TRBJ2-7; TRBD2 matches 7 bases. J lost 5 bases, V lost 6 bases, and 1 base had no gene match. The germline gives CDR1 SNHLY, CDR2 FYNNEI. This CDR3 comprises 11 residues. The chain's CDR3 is CASRLANEQYF. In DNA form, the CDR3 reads TGTGCCAGCAGACTAGCGAACGAGCAGTACTTC.

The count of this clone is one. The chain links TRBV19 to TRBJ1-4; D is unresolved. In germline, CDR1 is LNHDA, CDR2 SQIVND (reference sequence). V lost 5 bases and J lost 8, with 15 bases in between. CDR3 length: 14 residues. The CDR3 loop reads CASSAGPYEEKLFF. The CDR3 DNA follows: TGTGCCAGTAGTGCGGGCCCCTATGAGGAAAAACTGTTTTTT.

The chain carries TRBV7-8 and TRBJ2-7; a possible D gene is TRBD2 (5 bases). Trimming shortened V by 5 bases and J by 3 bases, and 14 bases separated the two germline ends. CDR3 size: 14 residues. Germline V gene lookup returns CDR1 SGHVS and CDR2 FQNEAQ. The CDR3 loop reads CASSPSDSRYEQYF. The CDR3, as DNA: TGTGCCAGCAGCCCCTCGGACTCTCGCTACGAGCAGTACTTC.